This entry concerns a single T cell receptor (beta chain). The antigen it recognizes is unknown. There are no base qualities to consult, and no much larger clone falls within one base. Other DNA sequences in the same sample also yield this CDR3. For the CD8 naive samples, CD45RO-negative cells were positively selected for CCR7, yielding a CD45RA+CCR7+ population from which TemRA cells were excluded. Healthy HIV-negative adults with no recently reported acute infections or vaccinations were included as donors. Every donor was a Caucasian adult residing in Nashville, Tennessee, USA. Blood was collected by leukapheresis, and PBMCs were isolated by Ficoll-Histopaque density gradient centrifugation and then cryopreserved in liquid nitrogen vapor phase. Purity and quantity of every magnetically sorted T cell population were checked by analytical flow cytometry. From each sorted fraction, genomic DNA was isolated and quantified by UV absorbance on a Nanodrop 2000c.

The sample is drawn from a study of shared clonotypes between healthy human individuals (TCRdb year 2020). At the level of the whole study: A couple of women and a few men aged 18 to 49 years were included in the cohort. For each donor, three plates each were used for CD4 naive and CD4 memory, two plates were used for CD8 naive, and one plate was used for CD8 memory. The study deeply sequenced blood TCR repertoires of five healthy adults to estimate repertoire size and the extent of clonotype sharing between individuals. Different laboratories and diverse techniques were used to prepare libraries and sequence TCR repertoires, to increase sequencing depth and limit assay-specific biases. Per donor, leukapheresis produced somewhere between about 0.94 and 9.5 billion PBMCs.

Broad study findings and their caveats: Because the study included only a small number of donors, the genetic and exposure-history diversity represented was limited. Sampling was restricted to blood, and TCR repertoires in tissues likely differ from the TCR repertoires found in blood. Based on pairwise subsampling, the degree of clonotype sharing among donors was expected to be affected by sequencing depth. When a few donors were compared, the shared fraction of clonotypes was 5% to 6.5% for naive CD4, about 4% for naive CD8, more than 2% for memory CD4, and under 0.5% for memory CD8. Compared with non-shared clonotypes, the clonotypes found in all four sorted-subset donors had higher generation probabilities. Even with the large sequencing depth, rarefaction of the sorted-subset datasets indicated that sequencing was incomplete. Larger estimated clonotype richness was generally found for naive subsets than for memory subsets.

Using the deep immunoSEQ assay, multiplex PCR amplified TCR CDR3 regions from genomic DNA. For each cell subset, the extracted genomic DNA was distributed evenly across all wells of several immunoSEQ 96-well plates, and each plate served as one replicate. For sorted subsets, approximately 210 ng genomic DNA, equal to about 30,000 T cell genomes, was loaded into each replicate PCR. The purified libraries were quantified using a Qubit 3.0 fluorometer, sized with a Bioanalyzer 2100, and then quantified again using the KAPA Library Quantification kit. Each immunoSEQ 96-well plate was sequenced on its own single-read 150-cycle Illumina NextSeq 550 flow cell. The paper's processing steps were these. Because only junctional sequences without quality scores were contained in the immunoSEQ output, filtering matching that applied to full-length reads could not be performed. Sequences were annotated with PyIR, a Python wrapper for IgBLAST v1.9, and V/J genes and CDR3 were assigned using IMGT germline references. Reads were filtered out if the reads had weak V/J assignments (E-value above 1e-6), no CDR3, stop codons, out-of-frame junctions, or ambiguous translated residues. V3J clonotypes were defined as sequences sharing the same inferred V gene, J gene, and CDR3 amino acid sequence. Percentage overlap between repertoires was computed as shared unique clonotypes divided by the size of the smaller repertoire. RTK rarefaction, the Chao1 estimator, and Recon v2.1 estimates of unobserved clonotypes were used to assess repertoire richness. Generation probabilities were computed with OLGA for all TCRbeta clonotypes obtained by the gDNA method from four donors. The immuneACCESS repertoire file appears here via TCRdb, limited to in-frame rearrangements. These files lack a portion of the clones; in checked studies, under half of the deficit traces to unresolved V genes, and the cause of the others is not known. V, J and clone size derive from that table, while D and trimming were established from the DNA sequence. The sample records some 800,000 clones, roughly 92% of which are singletons. The ten largest clones represent 20% to 30% of the sample.

The CDR3, cysteine through phenylalanine, is 14 amino acids long. Of all the DNA, just the CDR3 is kept, 42 bases in frame from base 1. CDR1 is given as GTSNPN and CDR2 as SVGIG, both from the germline V gene (reference sequence). V loses 0 bases of germline sequence and J loses 0 bases, and the interval between the two ends is 9 bases. The receptor's source is a man aged 25 to 40 in good health. Sequenced: naive CD8+ T cells sorted from blood. In the paper's terms, the cell subset or site label means: CD45RA+CCR7+. The rearrangement joined TRBV30 to TRBJ2-7; a weak D assignment points to TRBD2 (5 bases agree). CDR3 loop: CAWSVLGSSYEQYF. The nucleotide sequence reads TGTGCCTGGAGTGTTCTGGGGAGCTCCTACGAGCAGTACTTC.